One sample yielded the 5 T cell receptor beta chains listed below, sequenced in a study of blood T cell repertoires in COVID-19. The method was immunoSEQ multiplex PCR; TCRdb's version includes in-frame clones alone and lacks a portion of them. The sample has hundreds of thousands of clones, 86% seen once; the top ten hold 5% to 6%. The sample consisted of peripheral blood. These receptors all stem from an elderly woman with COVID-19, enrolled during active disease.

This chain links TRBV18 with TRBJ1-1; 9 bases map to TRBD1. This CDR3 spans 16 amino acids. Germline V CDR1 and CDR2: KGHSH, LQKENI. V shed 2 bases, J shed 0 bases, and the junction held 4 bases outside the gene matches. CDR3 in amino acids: CASSPVGTGMNTEAFF. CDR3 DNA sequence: TGTGCCAGCTCACCAGTCGGGACAGGGATGAACACTGAAGCTTTCTTT. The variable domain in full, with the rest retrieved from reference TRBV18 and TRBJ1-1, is NAGVMQNPRHLVRRRGQEARLRCSPMKGHSHVYWYRQLPEEGLKFMVYLQKENIIDESGMPKERFSAEFPKEGPSILRIQQVVRGDSAAYFCASSPVGTGMNTEAFFGQGTRLTVV.

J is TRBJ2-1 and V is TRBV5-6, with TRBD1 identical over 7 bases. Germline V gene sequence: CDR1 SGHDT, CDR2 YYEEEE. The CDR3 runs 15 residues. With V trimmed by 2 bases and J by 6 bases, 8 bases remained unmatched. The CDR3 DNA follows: TGTGCCAGCAGCTTAGGGGGCCTCTCTTTCAATGAGCAGTTCTTC. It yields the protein CASSLGGLSFNEQFF.

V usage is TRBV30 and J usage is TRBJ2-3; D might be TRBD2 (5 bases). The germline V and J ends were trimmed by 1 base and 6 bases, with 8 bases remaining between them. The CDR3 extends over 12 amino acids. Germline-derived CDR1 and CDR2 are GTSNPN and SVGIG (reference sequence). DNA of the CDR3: TGTGCCTGGAGTGAGACGGGGGATACGCAGTATTTT. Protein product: CAWSETGDTQYF.

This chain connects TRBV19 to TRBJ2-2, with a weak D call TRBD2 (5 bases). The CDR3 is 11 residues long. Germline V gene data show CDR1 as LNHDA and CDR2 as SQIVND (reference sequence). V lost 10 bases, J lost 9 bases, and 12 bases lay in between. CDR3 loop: CATGELWELFF. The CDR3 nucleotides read TGTGCCACTGGGGAGCTTTGGGAGCTGTTTTTT. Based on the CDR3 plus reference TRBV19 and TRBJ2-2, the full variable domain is DGGITQSPKYLFRKEGQNVTLSCEQNLNHDAMYWYRQDPGQGLRLIYYSQIVNDFQKGDIAEGYSVSREKKESFPLTVTSAQKNPTAFYLCATGELWELFFGEGSRLTVL.

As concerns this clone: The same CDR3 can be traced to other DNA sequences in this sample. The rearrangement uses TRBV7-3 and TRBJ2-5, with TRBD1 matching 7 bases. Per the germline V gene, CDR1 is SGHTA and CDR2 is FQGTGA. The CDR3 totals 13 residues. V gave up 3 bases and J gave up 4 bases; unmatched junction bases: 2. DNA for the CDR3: TGTGCCAGCAGCTTGTCAGGGGGAGAGACCCAGTACTTC. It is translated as CASSLSGGETQYF.